The next 20 T cell receptor beta chains were all read from a single sample in a study of blood T cells in healthy people across ages. The authors ran a second PCR of about 7 to 11 cycles using a sample-barcoded 5' primer and a J-beta primer mix. TCRdb re-analysed the 5' RACE reads in MiXCR, keeping a single row per CDR3 protein. In the table there are some 890,000 distinct CDR3 sequences, 25% to 30% of which are singletons. These data also formed part of another study, on T cells of mothers and their children.

Sequenced input: blood. The receptor source for this set is a woman aged 40 to 49 in good health.

This clonotype was seen a handful of times. J is TRBJ2-1 and V is TRBV7-3, with D maybe TRBD2 (6 bases). Germline assignment: CDR1 SGHTA and CDR2 FQGTGA. This CDR3 spans 15 amino acids. Deletions cut 4 bases from V and 10 bases from J, with 20 bases between. This chain's CDR3 is CASSSQGLTGGEQFF. The CDR3 nucleotides are TGTGCCAGCAGCTCCCAGGGACTCACGGGCGGGGAGCAGTTCTTC.

V gene TRBV29-1 combines with J gene TRBJ2-1; D may be TRBD1 (6 bases). This CDR3 has 15 amino acids. Germline V gene sequence: CDR1 SQVTM, CDR2 ANQGSEA. V dropped 6 bases and J dropped 2 bases, with 17 bases sitting between them. CDR3 coding DNA: TGCAGCGTACCAACAGGGCCGAGCACCTACAATGAGCAGTTCTTC. This translates into CSVPTGPSTYNEQFF.

The chain uses TRBV18 and TRBJ2-7; 9 bases match TRBD1. V gave up 6 bases and J gave up 1 base; unmatched junction bases: 7. CDR3 length: 15 amino acids. The germline CDR1 and CDR2 sequences are KGHSH and LQKENI. The CDR3 reads CASSPLGTGSYEQYF. The CDR3 nucleotides read TGTGCCAGCTCCCCTCTGGGGACAGGGTCCTACGAGCAGTACTTC.

This clonotype was counted a few times. The chain links TRBV28 to TRBJ2-5; TRBD1 matches 7 bases. Germline V CDR1 and CDR2: MDHEN, SYDVKM. This CDR3 spans 16 amino acids. The V and J ends lost 7 bases and 4 bases, in that order; junction bases with no gene match: 15. CDR3 protein: CASIQNRDSKRETQYF. CDR3 bases: TGTGCCAGCATCCAAAACCGGGACAGCAAACGAGAGACCCAGTACTTC.

The genes are TRBV2 and TRBJ2-3; TRBD2 matches 14 bases. CDR3 length: 15 residues. Germline V lookup: CDR1 SNHLY, CDR2 FYNNEI. With 10 bases clipped from V and 4 bases from J, the junction kept 7 bases outside the gene matches. The CDR3 DNA reads as TGTGCCACCTCGACTAGCGGGGGGGGTCCAGATACGCAGTATTTT. Amino acids: CATSTSGGGPDTQYF.

The table lists this clonotype with a few counts. The junction departs from the called germline gene at one end, perhaps through a read error. The chain couples TRBV12-3 or TRBV12-4 to TRBJ2-1, with no clear D. CDR3 length equals 17 residues. The CDR3 coding sequence is TGTGCCAGCAGGGACCCCCGGGTGGCAACCCGATACAATGGGCAGTTCTTC. It codes for CASRDPRVATRYNGQFF.

V is TRBV7-9 and J is TRBJ1-6; weak D call: TRBD1 (5 bases). Per the germline V gene, CDR1 is SEHNR and CDR2 is FQNEAQ (reference sequence). The CDR3 runs 16 residues. V gave up 5 bases and J gave up 6 bases, with 17 bases separating them. The CDR3 sequence: CASSPSYRGGNSPLHF. The DNA for the CDR3 is TGTGCCAGCAGCCCCAGCTACCGGGGGGGTAATTCACCCCTCCACTTT.

This clonotype was counted a few times. The J gene is TRBJ2-3, the V gene TRBV9; TRBD2 matches at 11 bases. CDR3 size: 16 residues. Per germline, CDR1 SGDLS and CDR2 YYNGEE. J was trimmed by 8 bases and V by 3 bases; bases with no gene match: 11. The DNA for the CDR3 is TGTGCCAGCAGCGCTAGCGGGGGGAACGTTCAGGGTACGCAGTATTTT. Protein: CASSASGGNVQGTQYF.

V usage is TRBV27 and J usage is TRBJ2-3; TRBD2 matches 9 bases. Germline CDR1 MNHEY, CDR2 SMNVEV (reference sequence). Germline trimming cut 7 bases from V and 1 base from J; bases unmatched to any gene: 9. This CDR3 contains 16 residues. CDR3 bases: TGTGCCAGCAACGATAGCGGGAGAGGCGGCACAGATACGCAGTATTTT. Its protein product is CASNDSGRGGTDTQYF.

In its sample, this clonotype was seen a few times. The chain combines TRBV5-6 with TRBJ2-3, with TRBD1 matching 9 bases. Germline-derived CDR1 and CDR2 are SGHDT and YYEEEE. J gave up 2 bases and V 2 bases, and 12 bases lay outside the gene matches. The length of the CDR3 is 18 residues. Here the CDR3 DNA reads TGTGCCAGCAGCTTCTTCAGTGGACAGGGGATCTACACAGATACGCAGTATTTT. This codes for CASSFFSGQGIYTDTQYF.

This clonotype was seen only a few times. CDR3 sequence (DNA): TGTGCCAGCAGTCTCTTCGGAGGGGATGACGTGCGGGGCTACACCTTC. This encodes CASSLFGGDDVRGYTF. The rearrangement uses TRBV28 and TRBJ1-2; tentatively, D is TRBD1 (5 bases). In germline, CDR1 is MDHEN, CDR2 SYDVKM. Trimming stripped 5 bases from V and 8 bases from J, with 24 bases between. CDR3 size: 16 residues.

The chain uses TRBV5-1 and TRBJ1-1, with D possibly TRBD1 on 5 matching bases. The germline V and J ends were trimmed by 5 bases and 4 bases, with 15 bases remaining between them. The CDR3 consists of 14 residues. Germline V lookup: CDR1 SGHRS, CDR2 YFSETQ. CDR3 sequence reads: CASRKSDGGTEAFF. The CDR3 DNA is TGCGCCAGCAGAAAGAGCGACGGGGGCACTGAAGCTTTCTTT.

V and J are TRBV7-6 and TRBJ2-1; TRBD1 agrees at 7 bases. The CDR3 extends over 14 amino acids. The V and J ends lost 5 bases and 10 bases, in that order; junction bases with no gene match: 11. Germline V gene data show CDR1 as SGHVS and CDR2 as FNYEAQ. CDR3 coding DNA: TGTGCCAGCAGCCCCACGACAGGGCCCGGGGAGCAGTTCTTC. Its protein is CASSPTTGPGEQFF.

The rearrangement uses TRBV9 and TRBJ1-2; D is uncertain. V was pared by 0 bases and J by 8 bases, with 8 bases between. Germline V gene sequence: CDR1 SGDLS, CDR2 YYNGEE. CDR3 length: 12 amino acids. CDR3 residues: CASSVGGRGYTF. The DNA for the CDR3 is TGTGCCAGCAGCGTAGGGGGTCGAGGCTACACCTTC.

This clonotype was counted at least ten times. The rearrangement uses TRBV7-6 and TRBJ2-6; tentatively, D is TRBD2 (5 bases). Trimming left V 5 bases short and J 2 bases short, with 16 bases between. The CDR3 is 17 residues long. Germline V gene lookup returns CDR1 SGHVS and CDR2 FNYEAQ. The CDR3 spells CASSHHGEGAGANVLTF. The DNA for the CDR3 is TGTGCCAGCAGCCACCACGGAGAGGGTGCTGGGGCCAACGTCCTGACTTTC.

On this clonotype itself: A read error may produce the germline difference seen at one junction end. In DNA, the CDR3 is TGTGCCAGCAGTCGCCTAGCGGGGGTTACCACAGGTACGCAGTATTTT. Protein sequence: CASSRLAGVTTGTQYF. The chain is built from TRBV6-5 and TRBJ2-3, with 10 bases identical to TRBD2. This CDR3 contains 16 residues. Germline V lookup: CDR1 MNHEY, CDR2 SVGAGI.

In this sample, this clonotype turned up many times. The chain recombines TRBV5-1 with TRBJ2-1, with D hard to call. Germline-derived CDR1 and CDR2 are SGHRS and YFSETQ. V was clipped by 1 base and J by 3 bases, with 8 bases between them. The CDR3 length is 14 residues. In DNA, the CDR3 is TGCGCCAGCAGCTTGCAATCTATCTACAATGAGCAGTTCTTC. Its translation is CASSLQSIYNEQFF.

The chain joins TRBV6-2 or TRBV6-3 to TRBJ2-4, with D possibly being TRBD2 (6 bases). CDR1 and CDR2 (germline): MNHEY, SVGEGT. The germline V and J ends were trimmed by 2 bases and 8 bases, with 13 bases remaining between them. The length of the CDR3 is 14 residues. DNA of the CDR3: TGTGCCAGCAGTTACGTGGGAGGTTTGGACATTCAGTACTTC. This sequence encodes CASSYVGGLDIQYF.

Remarks on this clonotype: Its ends do not fully match the called genes, so a read error is possible. V and J are TRBV5-1 and TRBJ2-5; D tentatively reads TRBD1 or TRBD2 (5 bases each). This CDR3 is built from 14 residues. Germline V CDR1 and CDR2: SGHRS, YFSETQ. CDR3 loop: CASSQPPGPSFQYF. DNA for the CDR3: TGTGCCAGCAGCCAACCTCCGGGACCAAGTTTTCAGTACTTC.

This clonotype was seen repeatedly, ten times or more. The J gene is TRBJ2-3, the V gene TRBV12-3 or TRBV12-4; no clear D gene. V was shortened by 6 bases and J by 5 bases, with 15 bases between the two germline ends. The CDR3 is 14 residues long. CDR3 region: CASSPGAERDTQYF. The CDR3 DNA sequence: TGTGCCAGCAGCCCCGGAGCTGAGAGAGATACGCAGTATTTT.